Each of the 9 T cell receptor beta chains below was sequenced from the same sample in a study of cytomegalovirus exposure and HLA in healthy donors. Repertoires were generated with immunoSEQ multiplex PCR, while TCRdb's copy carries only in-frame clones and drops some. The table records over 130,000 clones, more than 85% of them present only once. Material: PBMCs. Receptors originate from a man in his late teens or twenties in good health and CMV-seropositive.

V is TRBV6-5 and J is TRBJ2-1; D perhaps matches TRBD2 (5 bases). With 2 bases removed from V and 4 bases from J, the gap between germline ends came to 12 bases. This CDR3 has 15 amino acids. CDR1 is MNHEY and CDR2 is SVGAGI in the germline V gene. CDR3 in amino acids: CASSYTAAKYNEQFF. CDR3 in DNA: TGTGCCAGCAGTTACACAGCGGCCAAATACAATGAGCAGTTCTTC.

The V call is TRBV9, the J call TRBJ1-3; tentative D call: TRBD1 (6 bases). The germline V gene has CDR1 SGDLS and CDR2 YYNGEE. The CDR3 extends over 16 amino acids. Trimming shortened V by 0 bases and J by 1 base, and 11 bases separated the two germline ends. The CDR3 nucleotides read TGTGCCAGCAGCGTAGGAGATACAGGGTCTGGAAACACCATATATTTT. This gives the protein CASSVGDTGSGNTIYF. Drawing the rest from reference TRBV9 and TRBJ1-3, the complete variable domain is DSGVTQTPKHLITATGQRVTLRCSPRSGDLSVYWYQQSLDQGLQFLIQYYNGEERAKGNILERFSAQQFPDLHSELNLSSLELGDSALYFCASSVGDTGSGNTIYFGEGSWLTVV.

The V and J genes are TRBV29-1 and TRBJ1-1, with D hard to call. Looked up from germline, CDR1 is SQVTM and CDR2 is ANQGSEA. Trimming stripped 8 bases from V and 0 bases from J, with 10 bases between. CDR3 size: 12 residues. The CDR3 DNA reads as TGCAGCCACCGACTGATGAACACTGAAGCTTTCTTT. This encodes CSHRLMNTEAFF. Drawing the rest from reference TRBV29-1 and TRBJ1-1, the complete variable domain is SAVISQKPSRDICQRGTSLTIQCQVDSQVTMMFWYRQQPGQSLTLIATANQGSEATYESGFVIDKFPISRPNLTFSTLTVSNMSPEDSSIYLCSHRLMNTEAFFGQGTRLTVV.

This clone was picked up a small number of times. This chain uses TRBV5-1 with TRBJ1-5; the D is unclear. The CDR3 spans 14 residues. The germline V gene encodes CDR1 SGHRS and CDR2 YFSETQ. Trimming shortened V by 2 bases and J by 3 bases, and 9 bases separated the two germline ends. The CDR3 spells CASSLEGNNQPQHF. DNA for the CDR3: TGCGCCAGCAGCTTAGAGGGCAACAATCAGCCCCAGCATTTT.

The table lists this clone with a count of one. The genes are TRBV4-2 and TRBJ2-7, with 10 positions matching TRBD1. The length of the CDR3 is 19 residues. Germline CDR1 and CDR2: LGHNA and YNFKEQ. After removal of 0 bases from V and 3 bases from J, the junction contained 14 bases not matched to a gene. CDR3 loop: CASSQESRSLRDRGYEQYF. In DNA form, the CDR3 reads TGTGCCAGCAGCCAAGAATCCAGGTCGTTGCGGGACAGGGGCTACGAGCAGTACTTC.

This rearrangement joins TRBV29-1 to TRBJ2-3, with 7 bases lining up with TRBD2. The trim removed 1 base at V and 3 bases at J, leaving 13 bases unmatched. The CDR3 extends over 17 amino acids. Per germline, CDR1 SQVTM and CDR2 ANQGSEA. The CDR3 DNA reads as TGCAGCGTTGAAGGAGACCAGGAGCGGGGTCCGACAGATACGCAGTATTTT. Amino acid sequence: CSVEGDQERGPTDTQYF.

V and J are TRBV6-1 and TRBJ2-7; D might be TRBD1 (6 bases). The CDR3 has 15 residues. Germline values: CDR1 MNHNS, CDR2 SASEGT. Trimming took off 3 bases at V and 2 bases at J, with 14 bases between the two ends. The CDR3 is CASSDSPTGPYEQYF. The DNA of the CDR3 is TGTGCCAGCAGTGACAGTCCGACAGGCCCCTACGAGCAGTACTTC.

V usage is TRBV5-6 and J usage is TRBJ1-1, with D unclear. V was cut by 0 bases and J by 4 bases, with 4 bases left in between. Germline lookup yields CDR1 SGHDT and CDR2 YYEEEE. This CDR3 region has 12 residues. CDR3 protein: CASSLVRTEAFF. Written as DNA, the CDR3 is TGTGCCAGCAGCTTGGTTCGCACTGAAGCTTTCTTT.

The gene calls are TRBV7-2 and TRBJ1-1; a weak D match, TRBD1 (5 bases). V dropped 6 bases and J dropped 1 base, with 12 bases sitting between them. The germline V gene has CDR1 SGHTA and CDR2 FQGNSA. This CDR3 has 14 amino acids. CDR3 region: CASRRSQGNTEAFF. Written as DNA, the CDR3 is TGTGCCAGCAGGAGGAGTCAGGGGAACACTGAAGCTTTCTTT.